The 30 T cell receptor beta chains given below trace back to one sample, sequenced in a study of technical replicates of blood from a few donors. Data came from immunoSEQ multiplex PCR; TCRdb stores just in-frame clones and leaves some out. The sample records approximately 31,000 clones, more than 80% being singletons. The specimen was PBMCs. The source of these receptors is a human donor in good health. Some clones in this sample may be carry-over from other donors' samples.

V usage is TRBV5-4 and J usage is TRBJ1-3; weak D call: TRBD1 (5 bases). Looked up from germline, CDR1 is SGHNT and CDR2 is YYREEE (reference sequence). Trimming removed 0 bases at V and 1 base at J, with 11 bases between. The CDR3 is 16 amino acids. The CDR3 reads CASSLGRVGSGNTIYF. The CDR3, as DNA: TGTGCCAGCAGCTTGGGCAGGGTAGGGTCTGGAAACACCATATATTTT.

This clone ranks as large (0.1 to 1%). The J gene is TRBJ2-3, the V gene TRBV6-4, with 7 bases identical to TRBD2. The CDR3 has 15 residues. Germline loops: CDR1 MRHNA, CDR2 SNTAGT. V gave up 0 bases and J gave up 4 bases; unmatched junction bases: 4. In nucleotides, the CDR3 is TGTGCCAGCAGTGACTCGAGTGGGGGGGCAGATACGCAGTATTTT. Protein product: CASSDSSGGADTQYF.

In nucleotides, the CDR3 is TGCAGCGTGAACAGGGGGCCCACTGAAGCTTTCTTT. Protein sequence: CSVNRGPTEAFF. The genes are TRBV29-1 and TRBJ1-1; the match to TRBD1 covers 9 bases. The CDR3 has 12 amino acids. Germline V gives CDR1 SQVTM, CDR2 ANQGSEA. The ends lost 6 bases at V and 4 bases at J; junction bases unmatched: 3.

The J gene is TRBJ1-5, the V gene TRBV5-5; tentatively, D is TRBD1 (6 bases). V lost 4 bases and J lost 7, with 18 bases in between. The CDR3 loop spans 15 amino acids. CDR1 is SGHKS, CDR2 YYEKEE, per germline (reference sequence). The CDR3 DNA reads as TGTGCCAGCAGCCTTGGGGGGGCACGTGGACAGCCCCAGCATTTT. This sequence encodes CASSLGGARGQPQHF. Full variable domain (missing parts from reference TRBV5-5 and TRBJ1-5): DAGVTQSPTHLIKTRGQQVTLRCSPISGHKSVSWYQQVLGQGPQFIFQYYEKEERGRGNFPDRFSARQFPNYSSELNVNALLLGDSALYLCASSLGGARGQPQHFGDGTRLSIL.

V usage is TRBV9 and J usage is TRBJ2-7, with D perhaps matching TRBD1 (6 bases). This CDR3 is built from 15 residues. Looked up from germline, CDR1 is SGDLS and CDR2 is YYNGEE. V was clipped by 4 bases and J by 0 bases, with 14 bases between them. CDR3 DNA: TGTGCCAGCAGCTTAGGGGGTACTAGCTCCTACGAGCAGTACTTC. Translating it yields CASSLGGTSSYEQYF.

The gene calls are TRBV2 and TRBJ2-5; TRBD1 agrees at 8 bases. This CDR3 spans 14 amino acids. Germline loops: CDR1 SNHLY, CDR2 FYNNEI. With 5 bases clipped from V and 5 bases from J, the junction kept 7 bases outside the gene matches. CDR3 nucleotides: TGTGCCAGCAGTCCGGACAGGGCAGAGGAGACCCAGTACTTC. It translates to CASSPDRAEETQYF.

The genes are TRBV7-3 and TRBJ2-1, with 14 bases fitting TRBD2. V dropped 5 bases and J dropped 8; count of bases not matched to a gene: 14. The CDR3 contains 18 residues. CDR1 and CDR2 (germline): SGHTA, FQGTGA. The chain's CDR3 is CASSVAGTSGSNLDEQFF. DNA for the CDR3: TGTGCCAGCAGCGTGGCCGGGACTAGCGGGAGTAATTTGGATGAGCAGTTCTTC.

The chain links TRBV5-1 to TRBJ2-2; TRBD1 might be the D (5 bases). Trimming left V 0 bases short and J 0 bases short, with 6 bases between. The germline CDR1 and CDR2 sequences are SGHRS and YFSETQ. This CDR3 region has 15 residues. This CDR3 is CASSLEGPNTGELFF. As DNA, the CDR3 is TGCGCCAGCAGCTTGGAGGGGCCGAACACCGGGGAGCTGTTTTTT. The full variable domain, its missing parts supplied by reference TRBV5-1 and TRBJ2-2, is KAGVTQTPRYLIKTRGQQVTLSCSPISGHRSVSWYQQTPGQGLQFLFEYFSETQRNKGNFPGRFSGRQFSNSRSEMNVSTLELGDSALYLCASSLEGPNTGELFFGEGSRLTVL.

V gene TRBV4-1 combines with J gene TRBJ2-7; 16 bases align to TRBD2. The V and J ends lost 1 base and 4 bases, in that order; junction bases with no gene match: 10. This CDR3 contains 19 residues. The germline CDR1 and CDR2 sequences are MGHRA and YSYEKL. CDR3 bases: TGCGCCAGCAGCCAAGTTCCGGGACTAGCGGGGGGGCTGAAATACGAGCAGTACTTC. Protein product: CASSQVPGLAGGLKYEQYF.

The chain links TRBV5-4 to TRBJ2-7; TRBD2 matches 8 bases. The CDR3 runs to 15 residues. Trimming cost V 3 bases and J 0 bases; bases outside gene matches: 5. Germline V gives CDR1 SGHNT, CDR2 YYREEE (reference sequence). CDR3 in amino acids: CASSWGGGSSYEQYF. The CDR3 DNA reads as TGTGCCAGCAGCTGGGGCGGGGGGTCCTCCTACGAGCAGTACTTC.

The chain employs TRBV6-1 and TRBJ1-6; TRBD1 aligns across 8 bases. Germline lookup yields CDR1 MNHNS and CDR2 SASEGT. CDR3 length equals 15 residues. Losses at the gene ends were 7 bases for V and 5 bases for J; bases not matched to a gene: 7. The CDR3 spells CASTVQGGNNSPLHF. The CDR3 DNA follows: TGTGCCAGCACCGTACAGGGGGGGAATAATTCACCCCTCCACTTT.

This clone was seen a handful of times. The rearrangement links TRBV4-2 to TRBJ1-4; tentatively, D is TRBD1 (5 bases). The CDR3 has 16 residues. The V and J ends lost 4 bases and 0 bases respectively, with 12 bases between them. The germline V gene has CDR1 LGHNA and CDR2 YNFKEQ. For the CDR3, the DNA is TGTGCCAGCAGCCCCGGCGGGGCTGCAACTAATGAAAAACTGTTTTTT. It encodes CASSPGGAATNEKLFF.

The chain recombines TRBV11-1 with TRBJ2-1, with TRBD1 identical over 8 bases. The germline V gene encodes CDR1 SGHAT and CDR2 FQDESV (reference sequence). The CDR3 consists of 15 residues. Trimming cost V 1 base and J 1 base; bases outside gene matches: 0. The CDR3 spells CASSLGTGSYNEQFF. Here the CDR3 DNA reads TGTGCCAGCAGCTTAGGGACAGGGTCCTACAATGAGCAGTTCTTC. Filled out from reference TRBV11-1 and TRBJ2-1, the complete variable domain reads EAEVAQSPRYKITEKSQAVAFWCDPISGHATLYWYRQILGQGPELLVQFQDESVVDDSQLPKDRFSAERLKGVDSTLKIQPAELGDSAMYLCASSLGTGSYNEQFFGPGTRLTVL.

The rearrangement links TRBV7-9 to TRBJ2-2, with D hard to call. The length of the CDR3 is 13 residues. V dropped 2 bases and J dropped 6 bases, with 7 bases sitting between them. The germline gives CDR1 SEHNR, CDR2 FQNEAQ (reference sequence). The CDR3 here is CASSLLVAGELFF. The CDR3 DNA follows: TGTGCCAGCAGCTTACTAGTTGCCGGGGAGCTGTTTTTT.

The rearrangement uses TRBV7-9 and TRBJ1-6; 8 positions match TRBD1. Germline CDR1 is SEHNR and CDR2 is FQNEAQ (reference sequence). The CDR3 consists of 16 residues. The ends lost 2 bases at V and 1 base at J; junction bases unmatched: 1. DNA for the CDR3: TGTGCCAGCAGCTTACAGGGGGCGTCCTATAATTCACCCCTCCACTTT. Its protein product is CASSLQGASYNSPLHF. The full variable domain, with the rest looked up from reference TRBV7-9 and TRBJ1-6, is DTGVSQNPRHKITKRGQNVTFRCDPISEHNRLYWYRQTLGQGPEFLTYFQNEAQLEKSRLLSDRFSAERPKGSFSTLEIQRTEQGDSAMYLCASSLQGASYNSPLHFGNGTRLTVT.

This chain connects TRBV5-1 to TRBJ1-4; 11 positions match TRBD1. Germline values: CDR1 SGHRS, CDR2 YFSETQ. The CDR3 sequence is 15 residues long. After removal of 3 bases from V and 7 bases from J, the junction contained 5 bases not matched to a gene. CDR3 sequence (DNA): TGCGCCAGCAGCTCCGCCGGACAGGGGGCTGAAAAACTGTTTTTT. Translation: CASSSAGQGAEKLFF.

The V gene is TRBV5-1, the J gene TRBJ2-5, with 7 nucleotides matching TRBD1. V was pared by 1 base and J by 1 base, with 1 base of the junction left unmatched. Per germline, CDR1 SGHRS and CDR2 YFSETQ. The CDR3 covers 14 residues. The CDR3 protein is CASSLSGGQETQYF. CDR3 coding DNA: TGCGCCAGCAGCTTGTCAGGGGGCCAAGAGACCCAGTACTTC.

The count of this clone is one. The rearrangement joins TRBV5-5 to TRBJ1-6; 7 bases match TRBD1. CDR3 length: 14 amino acids. Germline V gene data show CDR1 as SGHKS and CDR2 as YYEKEE (reference sequence). V shed 4 bases, J shed 7 bases, and the junction held 5 bases outside the gene matches. CDR3 coding DNA: TGTGCCAGCAGCGCCGACAGGGCAAATTCACCCCTCCACTTT. Residues: CASSADRANSPLHF. The full variable domain, its missing parts supplied by reference TRBV5-5 and TRBJ1-6, is DAGVTQSPTHLIKTRGQQVTLRCSPISGHKSVSWYQQVLGQGPQFIFQYYEKEERGRGNFPDRFSARQFPNYSSELNVNALLLGDSALYLCASSADRANSPLHFGNGTRLTVT.

The gene calls are TRBV5-6 and TRBJ1-6, with D possibly being TRBD1 (6 bases). Germline CDR1 reads SGHDT; CDR2 reads YYEEEE. This CDR3 spans 16 amino acids. V lost 5 bases to trimming and J lost 2 bases, with 14 bases between them. The CDR3 reads CASRSLDRAYNSPLHF. The CDR3 DNA sequence: TGTGCCAGCAGGTCATTGGACAGAGCCTATAATTCACCCCTCCACTTT.

The chain links TRBV4-2 to TRBJ2-7; TRBD1 agrees at 10 bases. V lost 3 bases to trimming and J lost 5 bases; unmatched junction nucleotides: 7. Germline values: CDR1 LGHNA, CDR2 YNFKEQ. The CDR3 spans 15 residues. The CDR3 region is CASSHLRDRGDEQYF. In DNA, the CDR3 is TGTGCCAGCAGCCACCTCCGGGACAGGGGTGACGAGCAGTACTTC.

The chain uses TRBV7-8 and TRBJ2-1, with 11 bases aligning to TRBD2. The trim removed 5 bases at V and 4 bases at J, leaving 10 bases unmatched. The CDR3 has 17 amino acids. CDR1 is SGHVS, CDR2 FQNEAQ, per germline. CDR3 protein: CASSVSGGAPTYNEQFF. Here the CDR3 DNA reads TGTGCCAGCAGCGTTAGCGGGGGGGCCCCTACTTACAATGAGCAGTTCTTC.

The chain carries TRBV4-3 and TRBJ2-1, with 11 bases lining up with TRBD2. The CDR3 extends over 15 amino acids. The J segment lost 8 bases and the V segment lost 4 bases, leaving 7 bases of the junction unmatched. CDR1 is LGHNA and CDR2 is YSLEER in the germline V gene. Here the CDR3 DNA reads TGCGCCAGCAGCCCTCGACTAGCGGGGCACCATGAGCAGTTCTTC. Its protein is CASSPRLAGHHEQFF.

The table lists this clone with a count of one. This chain connects TRBV6-5 to TRBJ1-6; 10 positions agree with TRBD1. V shed 5 bases, J shed 10 bases, and the junction held 8 bases outside the gene matches. Germline CDR1 is MNHEY and CDR2 is SVGAGI. The CDR3 consists of 15 residues. The CDR3, as DNA: TGTGCCAGCAGTCGCGCCGGGACAGGGGAGTCACCCCTCCACTTT. Translation gives CASSRAGTGESPLHF.

Notes on this clone: An end of the junction differs from the germline gene, which may be a read error. The CDR3 sequence is CASRLVGAGETQYF. In nucleotides, the CDR3 is TGTGCCAGCAGATTAGTAGGGGCCGGGGAGACCCAGTACTTC. The chain carries TRBV7-9 and TRBJ2-5; possibly TRBD1 for D (5 bases). There are 14 residues in the CDR3. In germline, CDR1 is SEHNR, CDR2 FQNEAQ (reference sequence). The full variable domain, rest sourced from reference TRBV7-9 and TRBJ2-5, is DTGVSQNPRHKITKRGQNVTFRCDPISEHNRLYWYRQTLGQGPEFLTYFQNEAQLEKSRLLSDRFSAERPKGSFSTLEIQRTEQGDSAMYLCASRLVGAGETQYFGPGTRLLVL.

The V and J genes are TRBV9 and TRBJ2-2, with TRBD2 matching over 11 bases. With V trimmed by 4 bases and J by 4 bases, 9 bases remained unmatched. Germline CDR1 is SGDLS and CDR2 is YYNGEE. This CDR3 region has 17 residues. The CDR3 spells CASSLGLAGGVTGELFF. CDR3 DNA sequence: TGTGCCAGCAGCCTCGGGCTAGCGGGAGGAGTCACCGGGGAGCTGTTTTTT.

The DNA of the CDR3 is TGTGCCAGCAGTCCCGGGACAGGGGATGGCGGGGAGCTGTTTTTT. Translation gives CASSPGTGDGGELFF. The chain carries TRBV6-5 and TRBJ2-2; 10 bases fit TRBD1. The length of the CDR3 is 15 residues. Germline loops: CDR1 MNHEY, CDR2 SVGAGI. V was pared by 5 bases and J by 7 bases, with 7 bases of the junction left unmatched.

The CDR3 is CSALVGETQYF. The DNA for the CDR3 is TGCAGTGCCCTAGTGGGAGAGACCCAGTACTTC. The V call is TRBV20-1, the J call TRBJ2-5; D not certain. CDR3 length: 11 residues. The germline gives CDR1 DFQATT, CDR2 SNEGSKA (reference sequence). The V and J ends lost 6 bases and 4 bases respectively, with 9 bases between them.

This chain links TRBV6-9 with TRBJ2-1, with TRBD1 identical over 9 bases. The CDR3 is 14 amino acids. V was clipped by 7 bases and J by 3 bases; unmatched bases: 4. Germline CDR1 is MNHGY and CDR2 is SVAAGI. The CDR3 protein is CASKGTGHYNEQFF. For the CDR3, the DNA is TGTGCCAGCAAGGGGACAGGGCACTACAATGAGCAGTTCTTC.

CDR3 nucleotide sequence: TGTGCCAGCAGCTCAATCGTGACAGGCTCCTACGAGCAGTACTTC. It translates to CASSSIVTGSYEQYF. The gene calls are TRBV7-9 and TRBJ2-7; weak D call: TRBD1 (6 bases). Germline CDR1 SEHNR, CDR2 FQNEAQ (reference sequence). The CDR3 length is 15 residues. V lost 4 bases to trimming and J lost 0 bases, with 13 bases between them.

The rearrangement links TRBV2 to TRBJ1-1; D is unclear. In germline, CDR1 is SNHLY, CDR2 FYNNEI. Trimming pared 7 bases from V and 1 base from J, leaving 13 bases between. CDR3 length equals 14 residues. For the CDR3, the DNA is TGTGCCAGCACTCGAACCGCAGAGAACACTGAAGCTTTCTTT. Protein sequence: CASTRTAENTEAFF.